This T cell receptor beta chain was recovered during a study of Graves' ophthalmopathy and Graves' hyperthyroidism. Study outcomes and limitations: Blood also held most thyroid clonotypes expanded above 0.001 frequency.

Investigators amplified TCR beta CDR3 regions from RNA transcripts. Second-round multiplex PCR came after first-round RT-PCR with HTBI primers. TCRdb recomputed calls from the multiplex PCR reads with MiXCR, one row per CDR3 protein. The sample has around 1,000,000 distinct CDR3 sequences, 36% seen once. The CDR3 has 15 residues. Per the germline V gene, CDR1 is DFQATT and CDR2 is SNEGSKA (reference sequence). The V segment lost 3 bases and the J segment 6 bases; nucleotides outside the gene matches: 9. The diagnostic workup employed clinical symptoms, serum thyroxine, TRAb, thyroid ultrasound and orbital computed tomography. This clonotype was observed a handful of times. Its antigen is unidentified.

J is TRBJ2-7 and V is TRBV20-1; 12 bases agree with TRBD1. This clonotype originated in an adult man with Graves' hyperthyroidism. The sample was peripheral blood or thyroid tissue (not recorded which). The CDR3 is CSARDRDRGLIEQYF. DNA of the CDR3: TGCAGTGCTAGGGATAGGGACAGGGGGCTGATCGAGCAGTACTTC.